This TCR beta chain appears in the sequencing data of a study of CD8+ T cells in alopecia areata. Study context: Twice daily, treated patients received 5 to 10 mg of oral tofacitinib.

The treatment: oral pan-JAK inhibitor, 5-10 mg twice daily. After isolation, RNA underwent reverse transcription to generate cDNA as the sequencing template. The repertoire was sequenced with immunoSEQ multiplex PCR; TCRdb's copy has only in-frame clones and lacks some. Counted here are around 200,000 clones, under 60% occurring once; the ten biggest clones make up roughly 13%. In its sample, this clone was seen a few times. The identical CDR3 is also encoded by other nucleotide sequences in the sample. The germline V gene has CDR1 SNHLY and CDR2 FYNNEI. The CDR3 sequence is 11 residues long. The V gene lost 6 bases and the J gene lost 1 base, with 3 bases spanning the gap.

The material was CD8+ T cells sorted from blood, obtained at week 24, from a patient treated with tofacitinib. This clonotype originated in a human donor with alopecia areata. The genes are TRBV2 and TRBJ1-2, with unresolved D. The CDR3 reads CASRVNYGYTF. The CDR3 DNA is TGTGCCAGCAGAGTTAACTATGGCTACACCTTC.